This T cell receptor beta chain appears in the sequencing data of a study of blood T cell repertoires in COVID-19 (dated by TCRdb to about 2020). About the full investigation: Samples covering the acute and convalescent phases of COVID-19 were provided by collaborators in the United States, Italy and Spain. The repertoires were released in a freely available public database meant as a resource for research on the immune response to SARS-CoV-2. The samples were drawn from two sources: the first 160 participants of the ongoing ImmuneRACE study, and 1,000 to 1,500 subjects contributed by 6 global collaborators. The material from the prospective study consisted of cDNA or gDNA derived from T cells, B-cell-depleted T cells, or PBMCs. A de-identified subject ID, COVID-19 status, age in years and sex were almost always included in the sample metadata. Subjects who had been exposed to COVID-19, were actively infected with it, or had recovered from it provided the deeply sampled blood TCRbeta repertoires that made up the dataset. HLA class I and class II types, where available, came from metadata supplied by the sample provider rather than from assay-based typing.

Study-level results and caveats: Clinical and demographic metadata were provided uncurated, with the amount varying by source and participant.

Via the germline V gene, CDR1 is KGHDR and CDR2 SFDVKD. The CDR3 runs 14 amino acids, cysteine and phenylalanine included. The read is trimmed to its CDR3 DNA, 42 bases read in frame from base 1. The junction shows trimming of 3 bases on V and 8 bases on J, plus 13 bases between the germline ends. TCRbeta CDR3 regions were amplified from genomic DNA using the immunoSEQ Assay, a bias-controlled multiplex PCR. Concerning the study's data processing: The number of nucleated cells in each sample was estimated by amplification of reference gene primers within the assay. Sequence reads were collapsed and filtered to measure the absolute abundance of every unique TCRbeta CDR3 rearrangement. For each sample, productive Simpson clonality was calculated as the square root of Simpson's diversity index across productive rearrangements. TCRdb provides this immuneACCESS table in a form limited to in-frame rearrangements. Some clones are lacking; in checked studies, under half of them reflect an unresolved V gene, and why the rest are absent is not known. V and J calls and clone size come straight from that table; D and trimming were deduced from the DNA. The sample table lists around 130,000 clones, roughly four fifths of them with a count of one. About 20% of the sample rests with the top ten.

Points on this clone: This clone's antigen is unknown. The record has no base qualities; no much larger clone is one base away.

In the prospective study, participants were about 18 to 90 years old, resided in about two dozen geographic areas of the United States, and were enrolled through a virtual design. In the prospective study, participants were assigned to cohorts based on the clinical history participants reported in a screening survey and a study questionnaire. For ImmuneRACE Cohort 3, a participant was defined as recovered based on two consecutive negative NP/OP PCR tests, clearance by a healthcare professional, or resolution of symptoms. In the prospective study, mobile phlebotomists collected whole blood, serum and a nasopharyngeal or oropharyngeal swab from each participant. Prospective study participants could optionally give additional blood draws and questionnaires over an approximately 2-month period. Blood samples from the prospective study were shipped frozen or at room temperature prior to DNA extraction.

In this chain, TRBV24-1 is recombined with TRBJ1-5; confidence is insufficient to name the D gene. The clonotype was recovered from a man aged 30 to 39 who had recovered from COVID-19. What was sequenced was PBMCs or T cells enriched from blood (not recorded which). The CDR3 protein sequence reads: CATSDGAGFEPQHF. The DNA reads TGTGCCACCAGTGATGGTGCAGGCTTCGAGCCCCAGCATTTT.